These 30 T cell receptor beta chains were all obtained from the same sample, sequenced in a study of cytomegalovirus exposure and HLA in healthy donors. TCRdb keeps only in-frame clones here, not all; method: immunoSEQ multiplex PCR. The table shows roughly 250,000 clones, with about 86% occurring only once. Sequencing was done on a sample of PBMCs. These receptors came from a woman under 40 in good health and CMV-seropositive.

This chain connects TRBV9 to TRBJ2-2; D perhaps matches TRBD1 (5 bases). The V gene lost 3 bases and the J gene lost 6 bases, with 9 bases spanning the gap. Per germline, CDR1 SGDLS and CDR2 YYNGEE. CDR3 length equals 13 residues. The CDR3 DNA sequence: TGTGCCAGCAGCGGAACAGGACCCGGGGAGCTGTTTTTT. Its translation is CASSGTGPGELFF.

The J gene is TRBJ2-1, the V gene TRBV5-1, with 9 positions matching TRBD1. This CDR3 comprises 17 residues. With V trimmed by 0 bases and J by 4 bases, 8 bases remained unmatched. Germline V CDR1 and CDR2: SGHRS, YFSETQ. The CDR3 loop is CASSLGPRGTGYNEQFF. In DNA form, the CDR3 reads TGCGCCAGCAGCTTGGGTCCAAGGGGGACAGGGTACAATGAGCAGTTCTTC.

This clone appeared a single time. The V gene is TRBV29-1, the J gene TRBJ2-3, with D unresolved. CDR1 and CDR2 (germline): SQVTM, ANQGSEA. The V and J ends lost 7 bases and 3 bases respectively, with 8 bases between them. This CDR3 has 11 amino acids. CDR3 protein: CSGGRTDTQYF. The CDR3, as DNA: TGCAGCGGAGGAAGAACAGATACGCAGTATTTT.

There are a few counts of this clone. The chain combines TRBV11-2 with TRBJ1-1; D unclear. Trimming removed 0 bases at V and 5 bases at J, with 13 bases between. CDR1 and CDR2 from the germline V gene are SGHAT and FQNNGV. CDR3 size: 15 residues. The CDR3 DNA reads TGTGCCAGCAGCTTAGATCCGGTTTCTCGGACTGAAGCTTTCTTT. Protein sequence: CASSLDPVSRTEAFF.

The rearrangement uses TRBV6-5 and TRBJ2-1; 7 bases match TRBD2. Germline CDR1 reads MNHEY; CDR2 reads SVGAGI. The CDR3 has 13 amino acids. V lost 7 bases, J lost 7 bases, and 7 bases stayed unmatched. The CDR3 coding sequence is TGTGCCAGCAATCAAGGCGGGGGAAATGAGCAGTTCTTC. Translating gives CASNQGGGNEQFF.

This clone has only one observation. The rearrangement joins TRBV6-1 to TRBJ2-1, with D maybe TRBD2 (5 bases). CDR3 length: 14 residues. Germline-derived CDR1 and CDR2 are MNHNS and SASEGT. V was shortened by 1 base and J by 4 bases, with 8 bases between the two germline ends. CDR3 residues: CASSEGQRYNEQFF. The CDR3 region has the DNA TGTGCCAGCAGTGAAGGGCAGCGGTACAATGAGCAGTTCTTC.

This clone was seen a single time. The rearrangement links TRBV12-5 to TRBJ2-1, with 11 positions matching TRBD2. Per germline, CDR1 LGHNT and CDR2 FRNRAP. The ends lost 2 bases at V and 8 bases at J; junction bases unmatched: 5. There are 15 residues in the CDR3. CDR3 bases: TGTGCTAGTGGTTTGCCTACTAGCGGGAGTTATGAGCAGTTCTTC. This gives the protein CASGLPTSGSYEQFF.

The V call is TRBV10-3, the J call TRBJ2-1; D is uncertain. This CDR3 spans 11 amino acids. Germline V CDR1 and CDR2: ENHRY, SYGVKD. V was shortened by 5 bases and J by 8 bases, with 7 bases between the two germline ends. Here the CDR3 DNA reads TGTGCCATCAGTAACTCCTATGAGCAGTTCTTC. Translating it yields CAISNSYEQFF.

The chain carries TRBV27 and TRBJ1-1, with 7 nucleotides matching TRBD1. Looked up from germline, CDR1 is MNHEY and CDR2 is SMNVEV (reference sequence). The CDR3 runs 16 residues. Losses at the gene ends were 5 bases for V and 2 bases for J; bases not matched to a gene: 11. CDR3 sequence (DNA): TGTGCCAGCAGTCCCTCGACAGGGCTTTTAAACACTGAAGCTTTCTTT. Its translation: CASSPSTGLLNTEAFF.

The gene calls are TRBV5-4 and TRBJ2-7; 8 nucleotides agree with TRBD1. Trimming removed 4 bases from V and 4 bases from J; junction bases left unmatched: 13. Germline CDR1 SGHNT, CDR2 YYREEE (reference sequence). CDR3 length: 16 residues. Written as DNA, the CDR3 is TGTGCCAGCAGCACCGCGCAGGGGGCTCTTGAATACGAGCAGTACTTC. It encodes CASSTAQGALEYEQYF.

This clone has only one observation. The CDR3 coding sequence is TGTGCCAGCAGTGAAACACTACCCGCTATGAACACTGAAGCTTTCTTT. Encoded protein: CASSETLPAMNTEAFF. The chain carries TRBV6-1 and TRBJ1-1; no clear D. Germline values: CDR1 MNHNS, CDR2 SASEGT. V was cut by 2 bases and J by 0 bases, with 13 bases left in between. This CDR3 spans 16 amino acids.

V usage is TRBV10-3 and J usage is TRBJ2-7; D ambiguous. This CDR3 is 14 amino acids long. V was cut by 4 bases and J by 0 bases, with 10 bases left in between. CDR1 ENHRY and CDR2 SYGVKD come from the germline V gene. Here the CDR3 DNA reads TGTGCCATCAGTGTTGCAGGTAACTCCTACGAGCAGTACTTC. This codes for CAISVAGNSYEQYF.

The V call is TRBV5-1, the J call TRBJ2-5; 8 nucleotides match TRBD1. CDR3 length equals 14 residues. CDR1 and CDR2 from the germline V gene are SGHRS and YFSETQ. V lost 4 bases, J lost 7 bases, and 9 bases stayed unmatched. The CDR3 bases are TGCGCCAGCAGCCTGAAGGGACAGGTCGGGACCCAGTACTTC. Residues: CASSLKGQVGTQYF. Variable domain in full (rest from reference TRBV5-1 and TRBJ2-5): KAGVTQTPRYLIKTRGQQVTLSCSPISGHRSVSWYQQTPGQGLQFLFEYFSETQRNKGNFPGRFSGRQFSNSRSEMNVSTLELGDSALYLCASSLKGQVGTQYFGPGTRLLVL.

For the CDR3, the DNA is TGTGCCATCAGTGCACTAGCGGGAGTGGAAGCCGGGGAGCTGTTTTTT. Translation: CAISALAGVEAGELFF. The rearrangement links TRBV10-3 to TRBJ2-2; 11 bases map to TRBD2. The J segment lost 6 bases and the V segment lost 4 bases, leaving 7 bases of the junction unmatched. Germline CDR1 and CDR2: ENHRY and SYGVKD. CDR3 length: 16 residues.

This clone was seen just once. This chain connects TRBV30 to TRBJ1-3; possibly TRBD1 for D (5 bases). This CDR3 has 15 amino acids. The V end was cut by 0 bases, the J end by 1 base, with 10 bases between. Germline V gene sequence: CDR1 GTSNPN, CDR2 SVGIG (reference sequence). The CDR3: CAWSVGGGSGNTIYF. CDR3 DNA sequence: TGTGCCTGGAGTGTGGGGGGTGGATCTGGAAACACCATATATTTT.

The chain uses TRBV2 and TRBJ1-3, with TRBD1 matching over 9 bases. The CDR3 has 18 amino acids. The germline V gene has CDR1 SNHLY and CDR2 FYNNEI. V gave up 6 bases and J gave up 0 bases; unmatched junction bases: 12. For the CDR3, the DNA is TGTGCCAGCAGAGGACCGGGACAGGGCGCTATCTCTGGAAACACCATATATTTT. It codes for CASRGPGQGAISGNTIYF.

The rearrangement links TRBV5-1 to TRBJ2-2, with D uncertain. This CDR3 comprises 13 residues. From germline, CDR1 is SGHRS and CDR2 YFSETQ. Trimming removed 2 bases at V and 6 bases at J, with 8 bases between. The CDR3, as DNA: TGCGCCAGCAGCTTAAGTCTAGCCGGGGAGCTGTTTTTT. It codes for CASSLSLAGELFF.

V gene TRBV19 combines with J gene TRBJ1-4; no reliable D call. Germline V lookup: CDR1 LNHDA, CDR2 SQIVND (reference sequence). V dropped 3 bases and J dropped 3 bases, with 11 bases sitting between them. The CDR3 consists of 15 residues. CDR3 amino acids: CASSIFQVANEKLFF. The DNA for the CDR3 is TGTGCCAGTAGTATTTTCCAGGTTGCTAATGAAAAACTGTTTTTT. Drawing the rest from reference TRBV19 and TRBJ1-4, the complete variable domain is DGGITQSPKYLFRKEGQNVTLSCEQNLNHDAMYWYRQDPGQGLRLIYYSQIVNDFQKGDIAEGYSVSREKKESFPLTVTSAQKNPTAFYLCASSIFQVANEKLFFGSGTQLSVL.

The V call is TRBV7-9, the J call TRBJ1-5; 8 bases align to TRBD1. The V gene's germline CDR1 is SEHNR and CDR2 FQNEAQ (reference sequence). J lost 2 bases, V lost 1 base, and 7 bases had no gene match. The CDR3 covers 17 residues. CDR3 sequence: CASSLGTGIEGNQPQHF. For the CDR3, the DNA is TGTGCCAGCAGCTTAGGGACAGGGATAGAGGGCAATCAGCCCCAGCATTTT. The full variable domain, rest sourced from reference TRBV7-9 and TRBJ1-5, is DTGVSQNPRHKITKRGQNVTFRCDPISEHNRLYWYRQTLGQGPEFLTYFQNEAQLEKSRLLSDRFSAERPKGSFSTLEIQRTEQGDSAMYLCASSLGTGIEGNQPQHFGDGTRLSIL.

The V call is TRBV2, the J call TRBJ1-1; 10 nucleotides line up with TRBD1. CDR3 length: 16 residues. The germline V gene encodes CDR1 SNHLY and CDR2 FYNNEI. V trimming: 3 bases; J trimming: 1 base; junction bases outside the gene matches: 5. This CDR3 reads CASSEIGTGANTEAFF. The CDR3, as DNA: TGTGCCAGCAGTGAGATAGGGACAGGGGCGAACACTGAAGCTTTCTTT.

This chain uses TRBV5-8 with TRBJ1-5, with a possible D match to TRBD1 (5 bases). This CDR3 comprises 15 residues. Trimming left V 4 bases short and J 7 bases short, with 18 bases between. CDR1 and CDR2 (germline): SGHTS, YDEGEE. In DNA form, the CDR3 reads TGTGCCAGCAGCGCGGACTTCGGGGGAGCGCAGCCCCAGCATTTT. Translated: CASSADFGGAQPQHF.

V gene TRBV2 combines with J gene TRBJ1-2, with 8 bases matching TRBD1. The CDR3 loop spans 12 amino acids. CDR1 is SNHLY and CDR2 is FYNNEI in the germline V gene. V lost 9 bases, J lost 8 bases, and 8 bases stayed unmatched. DNA for the CDR3: TGTGCCAGGTCAGGGGGCGCCTTGGGCTACACCTTC. Translated: CARSGGALGYTF.

The CDR3 is CASSLADISYNEQFF. CDR3 coding DNA: TGTGCCAGCAGTTTGGCGGATATCTCCTACAATGAGCAGTTCTTC. The rearrangement uses TRBV6-6 and TRBJ2-1; D uncertain. Trimming cost V 4 bases and J 0 bases, with 10 bases left between them. The CDR3 consists of 15 residues. CDR1 and CDR2 from the germline V gene are MNHNY and SVGAGI (reference sequence).

This chain links TRBV9 with TRBJ2-1; TRBD1 matches at 7 bases. The CDR3 is 14 amino acids. Germline assignment: CDR1 SGDLS and CDR2 YYNGEE. V shed 5 bases, J shed 3 bases, and the junction held 5 bases outside the gene matches. The CDR3 sequence: CASSPGTVYNEQFF. The CDR3 nucleotides read TGTGCCAGCAGTCCCGGGACAGTCTACAATGAGCAGTTCTTC.

The rearrangement links TRBV27 to TRBJ2-3; 9 bases are shared with TRBD1. This CDR3 spans 18 amino acids. The V gene's germline CDR1 is MNHEY and CDR2 SMNVEV (reference sequence). The trim removed 5 bases at V and 2 bases at J, leaving 14 bases unmatched. This CDR3 reads CASSLHLEGQGITDTQYF. Written as DNA, the CDR3 is TGTGCCAGCAGTCTACACCTGGAGGGACAGGGAATCACAGATACGCAGTATTTT.

This chain joins TRBV11-2 and TRBJ1-1, with D unresolved. V shed 1 base and J shed 8 bases, with 8 bases lying between them. Germline loops: CDR1 SGHAT, CDR2 FQNNGV. This CDR3 is 12 amino acids long. CDR3 protein: CASSLVMGEAFF. The CDR3 region has the DNA TGTGCCAGCAGCTTAGTGATGGGCGAAGCTTTCTTT.

The chain has TRBV9 and TRBJ2-7; 10 nucleotides agree with TRBD2. With 1 base clipped from V and 5 bases from J, the junction kept 6 bases outside the gene matches. This CDR3 has 15 amino acids. Germline values: CDR1 SGDLS, CDR2 YYNGEE. CDR3 in amino acids: CASSVSLAGADEQYF. The CDR3, as DNA: TGTGCCAGCAGCGTAAGCCTAGCGGGAGCAGACGAGCAGTACTTC.

The CDR3 loop reads CASTGAYTGELFF. In DNA form, the CDR3 reads TGTGCCAGCACTGGGGCATACACCGGGGAGCTGTTTTTT. The V and J genes are TRBV2 and TRBJ2-2; tentatively, D is TRBD1 (5 bases). Germline CDR1 SNHLY, CDR2 FYNNEI. CDR3 length: 13 residues. V shed 7 bases and J shed 3 bases, with 9 bases lying between them. Using reference TRBV2 and TRBJ2-2 for the parts outside the CDR3, the full variable domain is EPEVTQTPSHQVTQMGQEVILRCVPISNHLYFYWYRQILGQKVEFLVSFYNNEISEKSEIFDDQFSVERPDGSNFTLKIRSTKLEDSAMYFCASTGAYTGELFFGEGSRLTVL.

The rearrangement links TRBV19 to TRBJ2-2, with D perhaps TRBD2 (7 bases). Germline values: CDR1 LNHDA, CDR2 SQIVND (reference sequence). V dropped 3 bases and J dropped 6 bases, with 11 bases sitting between them. The CDR3 length is 14 residues. DNA of the CDR3: TGTGCCAGTAGTATGGGAGGGGGGTCCGGGGAGCTGTTTTTT. The encoded protein is CASSMGGGSGELFF.

This chain joins TRBV9 and TRBJ2-1; 8 bases are shared with TRBD2. The junction had 11 bases not matched to a gene; V was cut back by 5 bases and J by 10 bases. Germline V gene data show CDR1 as SGDLS and CDR2 as YYNGEE. CDR3 length: 14 amino acids. In DNA form, the CDR3 reads TGTGCCAGCAGAAGGGCGGGAGGTTCTGGGGAGCAGTTCTTC. Encoded protein: CASRRAGGSGEQFF.